This T cell receptor (beta chain) was identified in a study of T cell changes during pregnancy in multiple sclerosis. Clones were sequenced by immunoSEQ multiplex PCR, and TCRdb holds only the in-frame ones, with some missing. The sample holds roughly 36,000 clones, roughly 88% seen once. The V gene's germline CDR1 is KGHSH and CDR2 LQKENI. The ends were cut back, 2 bases at V and 5 bases at J, with 10 bases in the middle. The CDR3 has 13 residues. The TCR originated in a female donor in good health, enrolled as a control in a pregnancy study. V and J are TRBV18 and TRBJ2-7, with D maybe TRBD2 (5 bases). Material: peripheral blood, obtained in the second trimester of pregnancy. Written as DNA, the CDR3 is TGTGCCAGCTCACCAAGGCTGAGGGACGAGCAGTACTTC. It codes for CASSPRLRDEQYF.